A single sample is the source of the 21 T cell receptor beta chains below, sequenced in a study of early T cells in non-severe SARS-CoV-2 infection. TCRdb called the 5' RACE reads again in MiXCR, with one record for every CDR3 protein. The data contain 70,000 to 90,000 distinct CDR3 sequences, roughly a sixth of them seen just once; the ten biggest clones take up more than 10%. Sequenced sample: whole blood. These receptors were taken from an adult who was a healthcare worker with PCR-confirmed SARS-CoV-2 infection or an uninfected control (not recorded which).

This clonotype came up a few times. The chain links TRBV29-1 to TRBJ1-2; TRBD1 is a possible D gene (6 bases). The V and J ends lost 6 bases and 7 bases respectively, with 15 bases between them. CDR3 length equals 12 residues. Germline loops: CDR1 SQVTM, CDR2 ANQGSEA. CDR3 residues: CSVSGGLGGYTF. The CDR3 DNA sequence: TGCAGCGTGTCGGGGGGGCTCGGTGGCTACACCTTC.

This clonotype was observed a few times. The chain employs TRBV6-5 and TRBJ1-1, with TRBD1 matching 8 bases. The CDR3 extends over 12 amino acids. The V and J ends lost 2 bases and 12 bases, in that order; junction bases with no gene match: 5. Per the germline V gene, CDR1 is MNHEY and CDR2 is SVGAGI. In nucleotides, the CDR3 is TGTGCCAGCAGTTACGGGACAGGTTTGACTTTCTTT. Residues: CASSYGTGLTFF.

This clonotype was recorded many times. This rearrangement joins TRBV18 to TRBJ1-5; D ambiguous. This CDR3 is 17 amino acids long. Germline values: CDR1 KGHSH, CDR2 LQKENI. Trimming took 2 bases from V and 2 from J, leaving 16 bases between them. The CDR3 region has the DNA TGTGCCAGCTCACCAACCGACATTCCCTTGGGCAATCAGCCCCAGCATTTT. Amino acids: CASSPTDIPLGNQPQHF.

This clonotype has just a few counts. The chain couples TRBV5-6 to TRBJ2-5; no clear D gene. V dropped 0 bases and J dropped 0 bases, with 12 bases sitting between them. The CDR3 totals 16 residues. The germline V gene has CDR1 SGHDT and CDR2 YYEEEE. CDR3 sequence: CASSLVADSYQETQYF. The CDR3 DNA reads as TGTGCCAGCAGCTTGGTCGCAGATTCGTACCAAGAGACCCAGTACTTC.

The chain carries TRBV20-1 and TRBJ1-5; 11 bases align to TRBD1. The CDR3 spans 14 residues. Trimming removed 0 bases from V and 5 bases from J; junction bases left unmatched: 0. The germline CDR1 and CDR2 sequences are DFQATT and SNEGSKA (reference sequence). CDR3 bases: TGCAGTGCTAGAGAGGACAGGGGGCATCAGCCCCAGCATTTT. Amino acids: CSAREDRGHQPQHF.

The chain couples TRBV12-3 or TRBV12-4 to TRBJ2-7; D tentatively fits TRBD1 or TRBD2 (5 bases each). CDR3 size: 13 residues. The ends were cut back, 3 bases at V and 3 bases at J, with 9 bases in the middle. The CDR3 spells CASSLRDGYEQYF. CDR3 nucleotides: TGTGCCAGCAGTTTGAGGGACGGCTACGAGCAGTACTTC.

The V call is TRBV29-1, the J call TRBJ2-7; 8 bases are a match to TRBD1. V dropped 5 bases and J dropped 2; count of bases not matched to a gene: 11. CDR1 SQVTM and CDR2 ANQGSEA come from the germline V gene. This CDR3 is 15 amino acids long. The CDR3: CSVIPSWTGTYEQYF. DNA of the CDR3: TGCAGCGTTATCCCCTCTTGGACAGGGACCTACGAGCAGTACTTC.

Many counts were recorded for this clonotype. The chain is built from TRBV7-9 and TRBJ2-7, with no clear D. This CDR3 is 13 amino acids long. The germline V and J ends were trimmed by 3 bases and 0 bases, with 6 bases remaining between them. The germline V gene has CDR1 SEHNR and CDR2 FQNEAQ (reference sequence). The CDR3 DNA sequence: TGTGCCAGCAGCTTGCCAGCCTCCTACGAGCAGTACTTC. It specifies CASSLPASYEQYF.

The chain links TRBV29-1 to TRBJ1-2, with TRBD1 matching 8 bases. Trimming cost V 6 bases and J 6 bases; bases outside gene matches: 15. CDR1 and CDR2 (germline): SQVTM, ANQGSEA. The CDR3 totals 15 residues. The CDR3 DNA sequence: TGCAGCGTGGGGGACCACGGACAGGGTACAAATGGCTACACCTTC. Protein: CSVGDHGQGTNGYTF.

This clonotype was seen a few times. V and J are TRBV4-1 and TRBJ1-2; D possibly corresponds to TRBD1 (5 bases). V was pared by 0 bases and J by 4 bases, with 12 bases between. This CDR3 region has 15 residues. Looked up from germline, CDR1 is MGHRA and CDR2 is YSYEKL. This CDR3 reads CASSQDRGRPYGYTF. DNA for the CDR3: TGCGCCAGCAGCCAAGACCGGGGCAGGCCCTATGGCTACACCTTC.

This clonotype came up many times. This rearrangement joins TRBV7-9 to TRBJ2-6; weak D call: TRBD1 (5 bases). The germline CDR1 and CDR2 sequences are SEHNR and FQNEAQ (reference sequence). The CDR3 extends over 15 amino acids. Trimming stripped 5 bases from V and 2 bases from J, with 10 bases between. The CDR3 loop reads CASSTRVAGANVLTF. CDR3 DNA sequence: TGTGCCAGCAGCACCAGGGTAGCTGGGGCCAACGTCCTGACTTTC.

This clonotype came up a few times. The chain combines TRBV7-6 with TRBJ2-2; D not resolved. Germline assignment: CDR1 SGHVS and CDR2 FNYEAQ. The CDR3 is 13 amino acids. The germline V and J ends were trimmed by 6 bases and 5 bases, with 10 bases remaining between them. For the CDR3, the DNA is TGTGCCAGCAGTCCGGTTGAGACCGGGGAGCTGTTTTTT. Its protein is CASSPVETGELFF.

There are a few counts of this clonotype. This chain links TRBV29-1 with TRBJ1-2; D is perhaps TRBD1 (5 bases). The CDR3 totals 12 residues. The germline V gene encodes CDR1 SQVTM and CDR2 ANQGSEA. V was trimmed by 8 bases and J by 6 bases, leaving 16 bases between them. The CDR3 region has the DNA TGCAGCCTAGGTGCCAGGGAGGATGGCTACACCTTC. It yields the protein CSLGAREDGYTF.

This clonotype was counted ten times or more. The rearrangement links TRBV5-1 to TRBJ2-1, with D possibly matching TRBD2 (6 bases). The CDR3 is made up of 15 amino acids. CDR1 is SGHRS, CDR2 YFSETQ, per germline. Trimming took off 4 bases at V and 3 bases at J, with 14 bases between the two ends. The CDR3 loop reads CASSVGGFDYNEQFF. CDR3 in DNA: TGCGCCAGCAGCGTGGGGGGATTTGACTACAATGAGCAGTTCTTC.

This clonotype was seen ten or more times. The J gene is TRBJ2-5, the V gene TRBV5-1, with D perhaps TRBD1 (6 bases). Germline CDR1 SGHRS, CDR2 YFSETQ. The V end lost 2 bases, the J end lost 1 base, and 12 bases lay between the germline ends. The CDR3 has 15 residues. DNA of the CDR3: TGCGCCAGCAGCTTTACAGGGATGGCCCAAGAGACCCAGTACTTC. It encodes CASSFTGMAQETQYF.

This sequence joins TRBV10-2 and TRBJ1-1; possibly TRBD1 for D (5 bases). CDR1 WSHSY and CDR2 SAAADI come from the germline V gene. The V end lost 0 bases, the J end lost 1 base, and 9 bases lay between the germline ends. The CDR3 has 15 amino acids. The CDR3 bases are TGCGCCAGCAGTGAGTCGGGGGGAAGGAACACTGAAGCTTTCTTT. Its protein is CASSESGGRNTEAFF.

This clonotype showed up just a few times. V usage is TRBV24-1 and J usage is TRBJ2-5, with a weak D call TRBD1 (5 bases). In germline, CDR1 is KGHDR, CDR2 SFDVKD. The CDR3 is made up of 14 amino acids. V dropped 7 bases and J dropped 4 bases, with 15 bases sitting between them. The CDR3: CATRDPGQGETQYF. Written as DNA, the CDR3 is TGTGCCACCAGGGATCCAGGGCAAGGAGAGACCCAGTACTTC.

This clonotype was found a few times. The CDR3 loop is CATSRDGRPEVPDTQYF. In DNA, the CDR3 is TGTGCCACCAGCAGAGATGGGCGGCCTGAAGTCCCAGATACGCAGTATTTT. The J gene is TRBJ2-3, the V gene TRBV15, with unresolved D. The CDR3 contains 17 residues. V was cut by 0 bases and J by 4 bases, with 17 bases left in between. Germline V gives CDR1 LNHNV, CDR2 YYDKDF (reference sequence). The variable domain in full, with the rest retrieved from reference TRBV15 and TRBJ2-3, is DAMVIQNPRYQVTQFGKPVTLSCSQTLNHNVMYWYQQKSSQAPKLLFHYYDKDFNNEADTPDNFQSRRPNTSFCFLDIRSPGLGDTAMYLCATSRDGRPEVPDTQYFGPGTRLTVL.

The J gene is TRBJ2-1, the V gene TRBV7-6; no reliable D call. Trimming took 1 base from V and 0 from J, leaving 10 bases between them. Looked up from germline, CDR1 is SGHVS and CDR2 is FNYEAQ. The CDR3 runs 16 residues. As DNA, the CDR3 is TGTGCCAGCAGCTTAGGGACGATCAGCTCCTACAATGAGCAGTTCTTC. It specifies CASSLGTISSYNEQFF. The full variable domain, its missing parts supplied by reference TRBV7-6 and TRBJ2-1, is GAGVSQSPRYKVTKRGQDVALRCDPISGHVSLYWYRQALGQGPEFLTYFNYEAQQDKSGLPNDRFSAERPEGSISTLTIQRTEQRDSAMYRCASSLGTISSYNEQFFGPGTRLTVL.

V is TRBV7-9 and J is TRBJ2-6; perhaps D is TRBD1 or TRBD2 (5 bases each). The germline V gene encodes CDR1 SEHNR and CDR2 FQNEAQ (reference sequence). This CDR3 has 16 residues. V was pared by 6 bases and J by 2 bases, with 14 bases between. The CDR3 region has the DNA TGTGCCAGCAGTCTGGGGCTGGGAGCTGGGGCCAACGTCCTGACTTTC. It specifies CASSLGLGAGANVLTF.

This chain links TRBV18 with TRBJ2-3; a possible D gene is TRBD1 (6 bases). Germline-derived CDR1 and CDR2 are KGHSH and LQKENI. The CDR3 runs to 14 residues. With 3 bases removed from V and 4 bases from J, the gap between germline ends came to 11 bases. The CDR3 DNA reads TGTGCCAGCTCACCTGGCCAGGGGCCAGATACGCAGTATTTT. Residues: CASSPGQGPDTQYF.